These 4 T cell receptor beta chains originate from one sample sequenced in a study of blood T cell repertoires in COVID-19. Clones were read by immunoSEQ multiplex PCR, and TCRdb kept only the in-frame ones, dropping some. The profile shows over 250,000 clones, around 85% of them singletons. The material sequenced was peripheral blood. The receptors stem from a man between 45 and 60 years old with active or convalescent COVID-19.

V usage is TRBV6-5 and J usage is TRBJ1-4, with 10 bases fitting TRBD1. Germline CDR1 and CDR2: MNHEY and SVGAGI. The length of the CDR3 is 15 residues. J was trimmed by 3 bases and V by 7 bases; bases with no gene match: 5. CDR3 nucleotide sequence: TGTGCCAGCACGGACAGGGGGGCATCTAATGAAAAACTGTTTTTT. Its translation is CASTDRGASNEKLFF.

This sequence joins TRBV6-5 and TRBJ2-1; 9 nucleotides agree with TRBD1. CDR1 MNHEY and CDR2 SVGAGI come from the germline V gene. The J segment lost 7 bases and the V segment lost 7 bases, leaving 5 bases of the junction unmatched. This CDR3 has 13 residues. CDR3 protein: CASTRQGENEQFF. In DNA form, the CDR3 reads TGTGCCAGCACACGACAGGGGGAGAATGAGCAGTTCTTC.

V usage is TRBV27 and J usage is TRBJ2-1, with D possibly TRBD1 on 7 matching bases. Trimming left V 5 bases short and J 4 bases short, with 15 bases between. The CDR3 sequence is 15 residues long. Germline loops: CDR1 MNHEY, CDR2 SMNVEV (reference sequence). For the CDR3, the DNA is TGTGCCAGCAGTCTGGGGGGACAGAGATACAATGAGCAGTTCTTC. This gives the protein CASSLGGQRYNEQFF.

This clone was found once. The chain combines TRBV24-1 with TRBJ2-1; 9 bases agree with TRBD1. CDR1 and CDR2 (germline): KGHDR, SFDVKD. The CDR3 is 19 amino acids. Trimming took 4 bases from V and 1 from J; bases not matched to a gene: 13. The CDR3 here is CATSDPGTGKVGSYNEQFF. For the CDR3, the DNA is TGTGCCACCAGTGACCCCGGGACAGGGAAGGTGGGGTCCTACAATGAGCAGTTCTTC.